This T cell receptor beta chain was recorded in a study of blood T cell repertoires in COVID-19. Whole-study context: Researchers got acute and convalescent COVID-19 samples from the United States, Italy and Spain. The analysed material was cDNA or gDNA that came from T cells, B-cell-depleted T cells, or PBMCs.

In the authors' workflow: For nucleated cells, counts were estimated from reference gene primer amplification. Sequenced by immunoSEQ multiplex PCR; TCRdb stores in-frame clones only, minus some. V, J and clone size are taken as reported in that table, and D and trimming were inferred from the DNA itself. Of 200,000 to 250,000 clones listed, less than 85% are singletons. This clonotype originated in a woman aged 80 or older with acute or convalescent COVID-19. The specimen was peripheral blood.

The CDR3 DNA is TGTGCCAGCAGCTTGGGCGGGGGCCTCTCCTACGAGCAGTACTTC. This codes for CASSLGGGLSYEQYF. This sequence joins TRBV5-4 and TRBJ2-7, with a weak D call TRBD2 (7 bases). Germline V CDR1 and CDR2: SGHNT, YYREEE (reference sequence). The ends were cut back, 0 bases at V and 0 bases at J, with 10 bases in the middle. The CDR3 has 15 residues.